One sample yielded the 13 T cell receptor beta chains listed below, sequenced in a study of blood T cell repertoires in COVID-19. Measured with immunoSEQ multiplex PCR; TCRdb has only the in-frame clones, and not every one. Of approximately 310,000 clones listed, roughly 84% are singletons. Sequencing input: peripheral blood. The origin of the receptors is a man aged 50 or older with active or convalescent COVID-19.

The chain is built from TRBV27 and TRBJ2-1, with 10 bases lining up with TRBD1. The germline gives CDR1 MNHEY, CDR2 SMNVEV (reference sequence). This CDR3 contains 14 residues. The junction had 9 bases not matched to a gene; V was cut back by 9 bases and J by 7 bases. As DNA, the CDR3 is TGTGCCAGTCAAACTAGGGACAGGGGTAATGAGCAGTTCTTC. Translation gives CASQTRDRGNEQFF.

The J gene is TRBJ1-2, the V gene TRBV6-5, with 10 bases lining up with TRBD1. This CDR3 is 15 amino acids long. Germline V lookup: CDR1 MNHEY, CDR2 SVGAGI. J gave up 5 bases and V 2 bases, and 5 bases lay outside the gene matches. The CDR3 region is CASSYLTGGTYGYTF. DNA of the CDR3: TGTGCCAGCAGTTACCTGACAGGGGGCACTTATGGCTACACCTTC.

This chain uses TRBV28 with TRBJ2-7; D unclear. Germline V gene data show CDR1 as MDHEN and CDR2 as SYDVKM. The length of the CDR3 is 11 residues. Trimming took off 7 bases at V and 4 bases at J, with 8 bases between the two ends. The CDR3 DNA is TGTGCCAGCACCTTCGGGTACGAGCAGTACTTC. It specifies CASTFGYEQYF.

This chain connects TRBV24-1 to TRBJ2-1, with 9 positions matching TRBD2. Unmatched junction bases numbered 15, after V lost 7 bases and J lost 6 bases. This CDR3 has 17 amino acids. Germline lookup yields CDR1 KGHDR and CDR2 SFDVKD. The CDR3 spells CATSRPGAREGGNEQFF. The CDR3 DNA reads TGTGCCACCAGCAGGCCGGGGGCGCGGGAGGGCGGCAATGAGCAGTTCTTC.

The chain links TRBV9 to TRBJ2-2; D call uncertain. The CDR3 runs 14 residues. Germline loops: CDR1 SGDLS, CDR2 YYNGEE. V dropped 5 bases and J dropped 3 bases, with 11 bases sitting between them. CDR3 region: CASSPDGYTGELFF. The CDR3, as DNA: TGTGCCAGCAGTCCCGACGGGTACACCGGGGAGCTGTTTTTT.

CDR3 loop: CAISVIGGQGGGYTF. In DNA form, the CDR3 reads TGTGCCATCAGTGTGATCGGGGGACAGGGAGGAGGCTACACCTTC. The chain joins TRBV10-3 to TRBJ1-2; TRBD1 agrees at 9 bases. The J segment lost 8 bases and the V segment lost 4 bases, leaving 11 bases of the junction unmatched. The CDR3 has 15 amino acids. Germline V gives CDR1 ENHRY, CDR2 SYGVKD.

The rearrangement uses TRBV19 and TRBJ2-3; TRBD2 aligns across 8 bases. The CDR3 has 16 amino acids. The V segment lost 3 bases and the J segment 2 bases; nucleotides outside the gene matches: 7. CDR1 and CDR2 from the germline V gene are LNHDA and SQIVND (reference sequence). CDR3 region: CASSILGRAFTDTQYF. The CDR3 DNA sequence: TGTGCCAGTAGTATTCTCGGGAGGGCCTTCACAGATACGCAGTATTTT.

This chain joins TRBV18 and TRBJ2-1, with a possible D match to TRBD1 (6 bases). Germline V gene lookup returns CDR1 KGHSH and CDR2 LQKENI. CDR3 size: 15 residues. V lost 1 base, J lost 9 bases, and 16 bases lay in between. CDR3 amino acids: CASSPREGGFGEQFF. The CDR3 DNA reads as TGTGCCAGCTCACCACGGGAAGGGGGATTCGGTGAGCAGTTCTTC.

The chain has TRBV2 and TRBJ1-2; D not resolved. The CDR3 sequence is 12 residues long. The germline gives CDR1 SNHLY, CDR2 FYNNEI. Trimming cost V 6 bases and J 3 bases, with 8 bases left between them. CDR3 nucleotide sequence: TGTGCCAGCAGCGGGGAAGACTATGGCTACACCTTC. Translation gives CASSGEDYGYTF. The whole variable domain, remainder taken from reference TRBV2 and TRBJ1-2, is EPEVTQTPSHQVTQMGQEVILRCVPISNHLYFYWYRQILGQKVEFLVSFYNNEISEKSEIFDDQFSVERPDGSNFTLKIRSTKLEDSAMYFCASSGEDYGYTFGSGTRLTVV.

The genes are TRBV7-2 and TRBJ1-2, with 9 positions matching TRBD1. Germline V gene sequence: CDR1 SGHTA, CDR2 FQGNSA. The CDR3 totals 15 residues. V shed 5 bases and J 7 bases; nucleotides not matched to a gene: 11. The CDR3 coding sequence is TGTGCCAGCAGCCTGGCTCGGACAGGGGTACGTGGCTACACCTTC. Translated: CASSLARTGVRGYTF.

Note on this clone: Other DNA sequences in the same sample also yield this CDR3. This chain connects TRBV19 to TRBJ2-5; 9 bases agree with TRBD1. CDR3 length: 15 amino acids. The V gene's germline CDR1 is LNHDA and CDR2 SQIVND (reference sequence). The V and J ends lost 5 bases and 0 bases, in that order; junction bases with no gene match: 4. CDR3 bases: TGTGCCAGTAGTCCCAGGGACAGGGACCAAGAGACCCAGTACTTC. Residues: CASSPRDRDQETQYF.

V is TRBV28 and J is TRBJ2-7; D uncertain. The V gene lost 3 bases and the J gene lost 3 bases, with 9 bases spanning the gap. This CDR3 has 13 residues. The germline gives CDR1 MDHEN, CDR2 SYDVKM. CDR3 in amino acids: CASSLTRNYEQYF. CDR3 in DNA: TGTGCCAGCAGTTTGACACGGAACTACGAGCAGTACTTC.

The V and J genes are TRBV10-3 and TRBJ2-7; the match to TRBD1 covers 11 bases. The CDR3 has 16 amino acids. The germline V gene has CDR1 ENHRY and CDR2 SYGVKD. J lost 5 bases, V lost 0 bases, and 6 bases had no gene match. As DNA, the CDR3 is TGTGCCATCAGTGAGTCAGGGACAGGGGGTTTTAACGAGCAGTACTTC. Protein sequence: CAISESGTGGFNEQYF.